Listed here are 23 T cell receptor beta chains from one sample, sequenced in a study of response to subunit inactivated influenza vaccine. TCRdb processed the RT-PCR reads anew with MiXCR; each CDR3 protein has one entry. In the table there are 600,000 to 700,000 distinct CDR3 sequences, around 15% of which are singletons. The sequencing used PBMCs from blood, collected about 14 days before vaccination. The receptors derive from a man aged 50-60 years who received an inactivated influenza vaccine.

This clonotype occurred a few times. V usage is TRBV14 and J usage is TRBJ2-7; 8 nucleotides agree with TRBD1. Losses at the gene ends were 3 bases for V and 2 bases for J; bases not matched to a gene: 6. There are 15 residues in the CDR3. Germline V gives CDR1 SGHDN, CDR2 FVKESK. The CDR3 protein is CASSHLGTGTYEQYF. CDR3 DNA sequence: TGTGCCAGCAGCCATCTTGGGACAGGTACCTACGAGCAGTACTTC.

There are a few counts of this clonotype. The chain recombines TRBV5-5 with TRBJ2-1; no clear D. The CDR3 runs to 15 residues. The germline gives CDR1 SGHKS, CDR2 YYEKEE (reference sequence). Trimming removed 5 bases at V and 4 bases at J, with 16 bases between. The CDR3 loop is CASRSWGVPYNEQFF. The CDR3 bases are TGTGCCAGCAGAAGTTGGGGTGTCCCTTACAATGAGCAGTTCTTC.

The CDR3 protein is CASSLAEGQETQYF. Here the CDR3 DNA reads TGTGCCAGCAGCTTAGCCGAGGGTCAAGAGACCCAGTACTTC. This chain connects TRBV7-9 to TRBJ2-5; possible D gene TRBD2, 5 bases. Trimming removed 0 bases from V and 2 bases from J, with 7 bases in between. The CDR3 contains 14 residues. Germline-derived CDR1 and CDR2 are SEHNR and FQNEAQ (reference sequence). Filled out from reference TRBV7-9 and TRBJ2-5, the complete variable domain reads DTGVSQNPRHKITKRGQNVTFRCDPISEHNRLYWYRQTLGQGPEFLTYFQNEAQLEKSRLLSDRFSAERPKGSFSTLEIQRTEQGDSAMYLCASSLAEGQETQYFGPGTRLLVL.

This clonotype was recorded a few times. The chain joins TRBV20-1 to TRBJ2-1; 13 nucleotides align to TRBD2. The CDR3 covers 14 residues. V was clipped by 4 bases and J by 5 bases; unmatched bases: 2. Germline V lookup: CDR1 DFQATT, CDR2 SNEGSKA (reference sequence). DNA of the CDR3: TGCAGTGCTAAACTAGCGGGGGGGAACAATGAGCAGTTCTTC. Translated, it gives CSAKLAGGNNEQFF.

This chain joins TRBV2 and TRBJ1-1; no clear D. Per germline, CDR1 SNHLY and CDR2 FYNNEI. V was pared by 3 bases and J by 3 bases, with 8 bases between. The CDR3 loop spans 13 amino acids. The DNA of the CDR3 is TGTGCCAGCAGTGACAGTAGGGACACTGAAGCTTTCTTT. It codes for CASSDSRDTEAFF. Full variable domain (remainder filled in from reference TRBV2 and TRBJ1-1): EPEVTQTPSHQVTQMGQEVILRCVPISNHLYFYWYRQILGQKVEFLVSFYNNEISEKSEIFDDQFSVERPDGSNFTLKIRSTKLEDSAMYFCASSDSRDTEAFFGQGTRLTVV.

Only a few counts were recorded for this clonotype. The chain employs TRBV5-1 and TRBJ2-7; TRBD1 matches 7 bases. The germline V gene encodes CDR1 SGHRS and CDR2 YFSETQ. V shed 5 bases and J 2 bases; nucleotides not matched to a gene: 4. The CDR3 sequence is 13 residues long. Here the CDR3 DNA reads TGCGCCAGCAGGGCCGGGACAGCCTACGAGCAGTACTTC. Translating it yields CASRAGTAYEQYF.

This clonotype has only a few counts. V usage is TRBV5-1 and J usage is TRBJ2-3; 13 bases are a match to TRBD2. The germline CDR1 and CDR2 sequences are SGHRS and YFSETQ. The CDR3 sequence is 15 residues long. The V and J ends lost 4 bases and 7 bases, in that order; junction bases with no gene match: 6. In DNA, the CDR3 is TGCGCCAGCAGCCACACTAGCGGGGGGGCGTATACGCAGTATTTT. It encodes CASSHTSGGAYTQYF.

The chain combines TRBV7-2 with TRBJ2-5; TRBD2 matches 12 bases. The V gene end was trimmed by 0 bases and the J gene end by 4 bases; junction bases not matched to a gene: 6. The CDR3 spans 17 residues. The germline V gene has CDR1 SGHTA and CDR2 FQGNSA. Here the CDR3 reads CASSLAETSGGAETQYF. As DNA, the CDR3 is TGTGCCAGCAGCTTAGCGGAGACTAGCGGGGGTGCAGAGACCCAGTACTTC.

The chain has TRBV5-1 and TRBJ1-1; 10 bases align to TRBD1. The V gene's germline CDR1 is SGHRS and CDR2 YFSETQ. CDR3 size: 14 residues. J gave up 6 bases and V 4 bases, and 6 bases lay outside the gene matches. The CDR3 loop reads CASSGGTGDPEAFF. CDR3 nucleotide sequence: TGCGCCAGCAGCGGCGGGACAGGGGACCCTGAAGCTTTCTTT.

This chain uses TRBV7-6 with TRBJ2-3; 12 positions agree with TRBD2. The CDR3 spans 16 residues. The J segment lost 4 bases and the V segment lost 5 bases, leaving 7 bases of the junction unmatched. Germline V gene data show CDR1 as SGHVS and CDR2 as FNYEAQ. CDR3 amino acids: CASSPRTSGTSDTQYF. CDR3 nucleotides: TGTGCCAGCAGCCCCAGGACTAGCGGGACGTCAGATACGCAGTATTTT.

This clonotype has more than one count but fewer than ten. This sequence joins TRBV6-5 and TRBJ1-2; TRBD1 is a possible D gene (5 bases). Between the trimmed V and J ends, which lost 2 bases and 4 bases, there was a span of 11 bases. The CDR3 consists of 14 residues. The germline CDR1 and CDR2 sequences are MNHEY and SVGAGI. CDR3 nucleotide sequence: TGTGCCAGCAGTTACATGGGGGGGAGCTATGGCTACACCTTC. Its translation: CASSYMGGSYGYTF.

This clonotype appeared a few times. CDR3 DNA: TGCGCCAGCAGCTTCTCCGGACTAGCGGGAGAGACCCAGTACTTC. Translating it yields CASSFSGLAGETQYF. V usage is TRBV5-1 and J usage is TRBJ2-5; 11 positions match TRBD2. V lost 2 bases to trimming and J lost 4 bases; unmatched junction nucleotides: 4. Germline V gene data show CDR1 as SGHRS and CDR2 as YFSETQ. This CDR3 is 15 amino acids long.

This clonotype was counted between two and nine times. The chain combines TRBV4-1 with TRBJ2-3; 9 bases line up with TRBD2. Unmatched junction bases numbered 4, after V lost 1 base and J lost 2 bases. Looked up from germline, CDR1 is MGHRA and CDR2 is YSYEKL. This CDR3 comprises 16 residues. CDR3 amino acids: CASSQGLAVITDTQYF. CDR3 DNA sequence: TGCGCCAGCAGCCAAGGACTAGCGGTTATCACAGATACGCAGTATTTT.

This clonotype was seen more than once but under ten times. This sequence joins TRBV20-1 and TRBJ2-1; 11 bases are shared with TRBD2. The CDR3 length is 17 residues. Germline-derived CDR1 and CDR2 are DFQATT and SNEGSKA (reference sequence). V was clipped by 2 bases and J by 8 bases; unmatched bases: 14. CDR3 in amino acids: CSARSERLAGKSDEQFF. In DNA form, the CDR3 reads TGCAGTGCTAGATCCGAACGACTAGCGGGAAAATCCGATGAGCAGTTCTTC.

This clonotype was counted at least ten times. The CDR3 DNA reads as TGTGCCACCAGTGCGGATACTCAGGACACTGAAGCTTTCTTT. Translated: CATSADTQDTEAFF. The chain links TRBV24-1 to TRBJ1-1; D remains ambiguous. The CDR3 contains 14 residues. V was shortened by 5 bases and J by 3 bases, with 12 bases between the two germline ends. Germline lookup yields CDR1 KGHDR and CDR2 SFDVKD.

The V call is TRBV20-1, the J call TRBJ2-3; D might be TRBD2 (7 bases). This CDR3 region has 16 residues. The germline V gene has CDR1 DFQATT and CDR2 SNEGSKA (reference sequence). V gave up 3 bases and J gave up 4 bases, with 20 bases separating them. The CDR3 sequence is CSASGGPSGGADTQYF. Written as DNA, the CDR3 is TGCAGTGCTAGCGGGGGGCCCTCGGGAGGCGCAGATACGCAGTATTTT.

In its sample, this clonotype was seen a few times. This chain uses TRBV29-1 with TRBJ2-5; D is possibly TRBD1 or TRBD2 (6 bases each). V dropped 6 bases and J dropped 2 bases, with 19 bases sitting between them. Germline CDR1 and CDR2: SQVTM and ANQGSEA. The CDR3 length is 15 residues. The CDR3 sequence is CSVGGLFEAQETQYF. The CDR3 bases are TGCAGCGTCGGGGGCCTGTTTGAAGCACAAGAGACCCAGTACTTC.

In its sample, this clonotype was seen a few times. This chain links TRBV7-6 with TRBJ2-1, with TRBD2 matching over 9 bases. The CDR3 contains 18 residues. Germline V lookup: CDR1 SGHVS, CDR2 FNYEAQ. The ends lost 5 bases at V and 0 bases at J; junction bases unmatched: 11. The CDR3 sequence is CASSLQGAGGRSYNEQFF. The CDR3 DNA reads TGTGCCAGCAGCCTCCAGGGAGCGGGGGGTCGCTCCTACAATGAGCAGTTCTTC.

This clonotype turned up a few times. The chain carries TRBV15 and TRBJ2-1, with TRBD2 matching over 11 bases. The CDR3 totals 15 residues. Germline V lookup: CDR1 LNHNV, CDR2 YYDKDF (reference sequence). Trimming at V came to 0 bases and at J to 9 bases, leaving 4 bases not matched to a gene. The chain's CDR3 is CATSRELAGDGEQFF. DNA for the CDR3: TGTGCCACCAGCAGAGAACTAGCGGGAGATGGTGAGCAGTTCTTC.

Points on this clonotype: Germline and junction disagree at one end, which may indicate a read error. J is TRBJ2-3 and V is TRBV6-2 or TRBV6-3, with 8 bases fitting TRBD2. The CDR3 length is 16 residues. The germline V gene encodes CDR1 MNHEY and CDR2 SVGEGT. DNA for the CDR3: TGTGCCAGCAGTTATACGAGCGGGAGAAGCACAGATAAGCAGTATTTT. It encodes CASSYTSGRSTDKQYF.

This chain links TRBV27 with TRBJ2-1, with a possible D match to TRBD2 (6 bases). The CDR3 extends over 16 amino acids. Trimming left V 6 bases short and J 1 base short, with 16 bases between. Looked up from germline, CDR1 is MNHEY and CDR2 is SMNVEV (reference sequence). The CDR3 here is CASSLVGGVSYNEQFF. The DNA of the CDR3 is TGTGCCAGCAGCTTAGTAGGAGGGGTATCCTACAATGAGCAGTTCTTC.

The V call is TRBV12-3 or TRBV12-4, the J call TRBJ2-2; TRBD1 aligns across 7 bases. V was clipped by 4 bases and J by 8 bases; unmatched bases: 16. The CDR3 is 17 amino acids. In DNA form, the CDR3 reads TGTGCCAGCAGTTCCATTGTCCCAACAGGGGTATGGGGGGAGCTGTTTTTT. Protein: CASSSIVPTGVWGELFF.

This sequence joins TRBV20-1 and TRBJ2-5, with 7 bases matching TRBD1. The CDR3 totals 12 residues. J gave up 5 bases and V 5 bases, and 5 bases lay outside the gene matches. Per germline, CDR1 DFQATT and CDR2 SNEGSKA (reference sequence). CDR3 coding DNA: TGCAGTGCTTCGACAGGGTGTGAGACCCAGTACTTC. Its translation: CSASTGCETQYF.